Following are 27 T cell receptor beta chains from one sample sequenced in a study of blood T cells in healthy people across ages (dated by TCRdb to the mid-2010s). The method behind the library was 5' RACE. The listed sequencing device is Illumina HiSeq 2500. The second PCR ran for roughly 7 to 11 cycles and used a J-beta primer mix along with a sample-barcoded 5' primer. Clones were called with MiXCR by TCRdb after fastp trimmed the public reads at Q25, and only in-frame beta chains were retained. Rows are combined by CDR3 protein, so each entry shows the most common genes and DNA. The sample yields 1.5 million to 2 million distinct CDR3 sequences; around 36% were counted once. The ten largest clones take up around 11% of the sample. Material for sequencing was blood. The receptors were sampled from a woman in her 30s in good health.

This clonotype was picked up a small number of times. CDR3 sequence (DNA): TGTGCCAGCAGCGTAGTTTCTACAGGGGGATACAATGAGCAGTTCTTC. Translation: CASSVVSTGGYNEQFF. The chain has TRBV9 and TRBJ2-1, with 8 positions matching TRBD1. Trimming took 0 bases from V and 4 from J; bases not matched to a gene: 6. CDR1 and CDR2 from the germline V gene are SGDLS and YYNGEE. The CDR3 is made up of 16 amino acids. The full variable domain, its missing parts supplied by reference TRBV9 and TRBJ2-1, is DSGVTQTPKHLITATGQRVTLRCSPRSGDLSVYWYQQSLDQGLQFLIQYYNGEERAKGNILERFSAQQFPDLHSELNLSSLELGDSALYFCASSVVSTGGYNEQFFGPGTRLTVL.

CDR3 in amino acids: CASSLVGLAGVDEQFF. The CDR3 nucleotides are TGTGCCAGCAGCTTAGTTGGACTAGCGGGAGTGGATGAGCAGTTCTTC. This chain joins TRBV7-2 and TRBJ2-1; 13 nucleotides match TRBD2. V lost 1 base and J lost 8; bases outside the gene matches: 5. This CDR3 spans 16 amino acids. Germline CDR1 and CDR2: SGHTA and FQGNSA.

The chain has TRBV5-1 and TRBJ2-3; 8 bases line up with TRBD2. Trimming cost V 2 bases and J 8 bases; bases outside gene matches: 7. Germline CDR1 reads SGHRS; CDR2 reads YFSETQ. The length of the CDR3 is 14 residues. The CDR3 DNA sequence: TGCGCCAGCAGCTTTGCGGGGGGTTCAGGTACGCAGTATTTT. Translating it yields CASSFAGGSGTQYF.

The V gene is TRBV20-1, the J gene TRBJ2-3, with a possible D match to TRBD2 (6 bases). This CDR3 spans 16 amino acids. Trimming left V 5 bases short and J 2 bases short, with 20 bases between. CDR1 is DFQATT and CDR2 is SNEGSKA in the germline V gene (reference sequence). CDR3: CSADSGLSPPTDTQYF. The DNA for the CDR3 is TGCAGTGCTGACTCGGGACTTTCGCCTCCCACAGATACGCAGTATTTT.

This clonotype has only a few counts. The chain employs TRBV12-3 or TRBV12-4 and TRBJ2-3; 8 bases map to TRBD1. With 7 bases clipped from V and 4 bases from J, the junction kept 13 bases outside the gene matches. The CDR3 has 16 amino acids. This CDR3 is CASTRTGTGSADTQYF. The CDR3 DNA reads as TGTGCCAGCACCCGGACAGGGACGGGATCGGCAGATACGCAGTATTTT.

This clonotype has more than one count but fewer than ten. At one of its ends the junction is not consistent with the germline gene, which may arise from a read error. The chain combines TRBV2 with TRBJ2-6, with D possibly called TRBD1 or TRBD2 (5 bases each). The length of the CDR3 is 17 residues. The V gene's germline CDR1 is SNHLY and CDR2 FYNNEI. This chain's CDR3 is CASSEVGPNSGANVRTF. The CDR3 DNA reads as TGTGCCAGCAGTGAGGTGGGACCTAACTCTGGGGCCAACGTCCGGACTTTC. Complete variable domain (other parts from reference TRBV2 and TRBJ2-6): EPEVTQTPSHQVTQMGQEVILRCVPISNHLYFYWYRQILGQKVEFLVSFYNNEISEKSEIFDDQFSVERPDGSNFTLKIRSTKLEDSAMYFCASSEVGPNSGANVRTFGAGSRLTVL.

This clonotype was observed a handful of times. The V call is TRBV6-5, the J call TRBJ1-2; D unclear. The CDR3 is made up of 12 amino acids. The V and J ends lost 8 bases and 7 bases respectively, with 14 bases between them. From germline, CDR1 is MNHEY and CDR2 SVGAGI. The CDR3 DNA sequence: TGTGCCAGCCGCTATTCTACTAGTGGCTACACCTTC. Translating gives CASRYSTSGYTF.

This clonotype has a count of ten or more. The chain employs TRBV4-2 and TRBJ2-1; D not resolved. The CDR3 runs to 12 residues. Germline-derived CDR1 and CDR2 are LGHNA and YNFKEQ. Trimming removed 0 bases at V and 8 bases at J, with 5 bases between. In nucleotides, the CDR3 is TGTGCCAGCAGCCAAGATTCGGATGAGCAGTTCTTC. It translates to CASSQDSDEQFF.

V gene TRBV7-7 combines with J gene TRBJ2-1; maybe TRBD2 (5 bases). This CDR3 comprises 14 residues. The V gene lost 5 bases and the J gene lost 5 bases, with 13 bases spanning the gap. Per germline, CDR1 SSHAT and CDR2 FNYEAQ (reference sequence). CDR3: CASSAGVGHNEQFF. CDR3 nucleotide sequence: TGTGCCAGCAGCGCCGGGGTGGGTCACAATGAGCAGTTCTTC.

This clonotype has only a few counts. This chain links TRBV10-3 with TRBJ1-1; 9 bases match TRBD1. After removal of 7 bases from V and 5 bases from J, the junction contained 11 bases not matched to a gene. Per the germline V gene, CDR1 is ENHRY and CDR2 is SYGVKD. CDR3 size: 15 residues. CDR3 amino acids: CAINSAGTGKTEAFF. CDR3 bases: TGTGCCATCAATAGTGCTGGGACAGGGAAGACTGAAGCTTTCTTT.

The rearrangement joins TRBV4-2 to TRBJ2-1; D is uncertain. Looked up from germline, CDR1 is LGHNA and CDR2 is YNFKEQ. Trimming left V 5 bases short and J 10 bases short, with 9 bases between. CDR3 size: 11 residues. The CDR3 DNA is TGTGCCAGCAGCGCCTATAGCGAGCAGTTCTTC. Translated, it gives CASSAYSEQFF.

The chain joins TRBV12-3 or TRBV12-4 to TRBJ1-2; D unresolved. The CDR3 runs to 15 residues. Trimming removed 2 bases at V and 4 bases at J, with 14 bases between. CDR3 in DNA: TGTGCCAGCAGTTTAATGTCAAGGGTTGGCTATGGCTACACCTTC. Amino acids: CASSLMSRVGYGYTF.

The CDR3 DNA sequence: TGTGCCAGCAGTTTCGGACGGTCCCCTAACTATGGCTACACCTTC. Its translation: CASSFGRSPNYGYTF. The rearrangement uses TRBV6-6 and TRBJ1-2; D gene unclear. The CDR3 runs 15 residues. CDR1 is MNHNY, CDR2 SVGAGI, per germline (reference sequence). Trimming removed 4 bases from V and 0 bases from J, with 12 bases in between.

In this sample, this clonotype turned up many times. This chain connects TRBV4-2 to TRBJ1-2; D remains unclear. V lost 0 bases to trimming and J lost 5 bases, with 16 bases between them. CDR1 is LGHNA, CDR2 YNFKEQ, per germline. This CDR3 contains 16 residues. The CDR3 is CASSQDYGSKRYGYTF. In DNA, the CDR3 is TGTGCCAGCAGCCAAGATTACGGCTCCAAAAGATATGGCTACACCTTC.

This clonotype turned up a few times. The chain links TRBV7-9 to TRBJ2-7; no clear D gene. Germline values: CDR1 SEHNR, CDR2 FQNEAQ (reference sequence). This CDR3 has 15 amino acids. Between the trimmed V and J ends, which lost 0 bases and 2 bases, there was a span of 11 bases. The DNA of the CDR3 is TGTGCCAGCAGCTTAGCCCCAAGCCCGACCTACGAGCAGTACTTC. Its translation: CASSLAPSPTYEQYF.

This chain connects TRBV20-1 to TRBJ2-7; TRBD1 is a possible D gene (6 bases). The germline V and J ends were trimmed by 3 bases and 0 bases, with 15 bases remaining between them. CDR1 and CDR2 from the germline V gene are DFQATT and SNEGSKA (reference sequence). This CDR3 contains 15 residues. This chain's CDR3 is CSARVFGGNSYEQYF. The CDR3, as DNA: TGCAGTGCTAGGGTCTTTGGGGGCAACTCCTACGAGCAGTACTTC.

This clonotype was seen more than once but under ten times. The rearrangement links TRBV6-2 or TRBV6-3 to TRBJ2-7; 14 bases are shared with TRBD2. Trimming removed 6 bases from V and 4 bases from J; junction bases left unmatched: 8. Germline V gene lookup returns CDR1 MNHEY and CDR2 SVGEGT. The CDR3 runs to 16 residues. CDR3 DNA: TGTGCCAGCAGGCCAGGGACTAGCGGGAGACTGTACGAGCAGTACTTC. Its translation is CASRPGTSGRLYEQYF.

This clonotype has a handful of counts. The chain recombines TRBV20-1 with TRBJ1-6; tentative D call: TRBD1 (5 bases). Germline CDR1 and CDR2: DFQATT and SNEGSKA (reference sequence). V dropped 0 bases and J dropped 7 bases, with 13 bases sitting between them. The CDR3 extends over 15 amino acids. The CDR3 protein is CSARDPGGDNSPLHF. The CDR3 nucleotides read TGCAGTGCTAGAGACCCCGGAGGGGACAATTCACCCCTCCACTTT.

This chain uses TRBV20-1 with TRBJ2-5; 7 bases are shared with TRBD2. V shed 4 bases and J 4 bases; nucleotides not matched to a gene: 9. This CDR3 has 14 residues. From germline, CDR1 is DFQATT and CDR2 SNEGSKA (reference sequence). The CDR3 nucleotides read TGCAGTGCTAACCCCCAGGGAGGGGCAGAGACCCAGTACTTC. Translated, it gives CSANPQGGAETQYF.

The chain couples TRBV7-9 to TRBJ2-1, with a possible D match to TRBD2 (6 bases). This CDR3 is built from 15 residues. Germline V gives CDR1 SEHNR, CDR2 FQNEAQ (reference sequence). Trimming left V 7 bases short and J 2 bases short, with 15 bases between. CDR3 protein: CASTIPGSTYNEQFF. CDR3 coding DNA: TGTGCCAGCACCATACCCGGGAGCACCTACAATGAGCAGTTCTTC. The variable domain in full, with the rest retrieved from reference TRBV7-9 and TRBJ2-1, is DTGVSQNPRHKITKRGQNVTFRCDPISEHNRLYWYRQTLGQGPEFLTYFQNEAQLEKSRLLSDRFSAERPKGSFSTLEIQRTEQGDSAMYLCASTIPGSTYNEQFFGPGTRLTVL.

In its sample, this clonotype was seen many times. The V and J genes are TRBV29-1 and TRBJ2-1; D is ambiguous. The V gene lost 4 bases and the J gene lost 6 bases, with 7 bases spanning the gap. CDR1 and CDR2 from the germline V gene are SQVTM and ANQGSEA. This CDR3 is built from 11 residues. CDR3 loop: CSVGEANEQFF. CDR3 DNA: TGCAGCGTTGGCGAGGCCAATGAGCAGTTCTTC.

The chain carries TRBV4-1 and TRBJ1-1; 7 bases agree with TRBD1. In germline, CDR1 is MGHRA, CDR2 YSYEKL. V lost 2 bases to trimming and J lost 3 bases; unmatched junction nucleotides: 15. The CDR3 length is 18 residues. The CDR3 DNA follows: TGCGCCAGCAGCCAAAACCGAGGGGGCGGTGGGTTGGACACTGAAGCTTTCTTT. This sequence encodes CASSQNRGGGGLDTEAFF.

This chain connects TRBV12-3 or TRBV12-4 to TRBJ2-2; D is possibly TRBD2 (6 bases). V shed 5 bases and J shed 6 bases, with 13 bases lying between them. There are 14 residues in the CDR3. The CDR3 DNA follows: TGTGCCAGCAGTATCCTAGCGCCAGCCGGGGAGCTGTTTTTT. Protein product: CASSILAPAGELFF.

This clonotype came up a few times. The chain has TRBV20-1 and TRBJ2-1; D is tentatively TRBD1 or TRBD2 (5 bases each). In germline, CDR1 is DFQATT, CDR2 SNEGSKA (reference sequence). V was cut by 0 bases and J by 0 bases, with 12 bases left in between. The CDR3 consists of 16 residues. The CDR3 spells CSARDPSGASYNEQFF. The CDR3 coding sequence is TGCAGTGCTAGAGACCCCTCCGGGGCCTCCTACAATGAGCAGTTCTTC.

This clonotype was detected a few times. The chain links TRBV29-1 to TRBJ1-2; TRBD1 aligns across 8 bases. The CDR3 loop spans 14 amino acids. Unmatched junction bases numbered 10, after V lost 7 bases and J lost 3 bases. Germline V lookup: CDR1 SQVTM, CDR2 ANQGSEA. The CDR3 bases are TGCAGCGCCGAGTCCCCGGGACAGGACTATGGCTACACCTTC. The encoded protein is CSAESPGQDYGYTF.

This clonotype has just a few counts. The V gene is TRBV7-9, the J gene TRBJ2-5; D unresolved. V was trimmed by 1 base and J by 0 bases, leaving 6 bases between them. The CDR3 runs to 14 residues. Germline V gene data show CDR1 as SEHNR and CDR2 as FQNEAQ (reference sequence). The CDR3 DNA sequence: TGTGCCAGCAGCTTAGTAGACCACCAAGAGACCCAGTACTTC. This gives the protein CASSLVDHQETQYF. Supplemented by reference TRBV7-9 and TRBJ2-5, the full variable domain reads DTGVSQNPRHKITKRGQNVTFRCDPISEHNRLYWYRQTLGQGPEFLTYFQNEAQLEKSRLLSDRFSAERPKGSFSTLEIQRTEQGDSAMYLCASSLVDHQETQYFGPGTRLLVL.

V is TRBV20-1 and J is TRBJ2-7, with D unresolved. V lost 1 base, J lost 3 bases, and 10 bases lay in between. Germline loops: CDR1 DFQATT, CDR2 SNEGSKA (reference sequence). This CDR3 region has 13 residues. The CDR3 region has the DNA TGCAGTGCTAGAGTGGCGCTTCTCTACGAGCAGTACTTC. Protein sequence: CSARVALLYEQYF.